A selection of T cell receptor beta chains follows, all from one sample in a study of CD8 T cells in ankylosing spondylitis. TCRdb re-derived calls from the 5' RACE reads in MiXCR, one entry per CDR3 protein. The data contain around 340,000 distinct CDR3 sequences, 20% to 25% of them singletons. The material sequenced was blood, either unsorted or a sorted T cell fraction (not recorded which). These receptor sequences come from a male donor with ankylosing spondylitis or in good health (not recorded which). Each CDR3 is given with its conserved first and last residue. Fields, in order: V gene, J gene, clone size, D gene, CDR3 protein, CDR3 DNA. The D gene is left open where the match is weak. The listing skips clone size in some rows; elsewhere it reads once, few, many or a size class.

V: TRBV4-1
J: TRBJ2-3
size: .
D: TRBD2
CDR3: CASTSSGGAPNTQYF
DNA: TGCGCCAGCACTTCTAGCGGGGGGGCCCCAAATACGCAGTATTTT

V: TRBV11-2
J: TRBJ2-3
size: .
D: TRBD1
CDR3: CASSGQDAPLSTDTQYF
DNA: TGTGCCAGCAGCGGACAGGACGCCCCCCTATCCACAGATACGCAGTATTTT

V: TRBV4-1
J: TRBJ2-7
size: .
D: TRBD1
CDR3: CASSHTGTGGSEQYF
DNA: TGCGCCAGCAGCCACACCGGGACAGGGGGTAGCGAGCAGTACTTC

V: TRBV5-1
J: TRBJ2-2
size: .
D: TRBD2
CDR3: CASSPGPSGTSNTGELFF
DNA: TGCGCCAGCAGCCCAGGCCCTAGCGGGACTTCGAACACCGGGGAGCTGTTTTTT

V: TRBV9
J: TRBJ1-1
size: .
D: .
CDR3: CASSAPGSSESFF
DNA: TGTGCCAGCAGCGCCCCAGGGTCTTCCGAATCTTTCTTT

V: TRBV5-1
J: TRBJ2-7
size: few
D: TRBD1
CDR3: CASSFAGGNFEQYF
DNA: TGCGCCAGCAGCTTCGCAGGGGGCAATTTCGAGCAGTACTTC

V: TRBV12-3/TRBV12-4
J: TRBJ2-7
size: .
D: .
CDR3: CASSLVSGSSYEQYF
DNA: TGTGCCAGCAGTTTAGTTTCGGGGAGCTCCTACGAGCAGTACTTC

V: TRBV20-1
J: TRBJ1-2
size: .
D: .
CDR3: CSAITDSYGYTF
DNA: TGCAGTGCTATCACGGACAGCTATGGCTACACCTTC

V: TRBV12-3/TRBV12-4
J: TRBJ2-7
size: .
D: TRBD2
CDR3: CASSSRLAGGQYEQYF
DNA: TGTGCCAGCAGTTCCAGACTAGCGGGGGGGCAGTACGAGCAGTACTTC

V: TRBV29-1
J: TRBJ2-1
size: few
D: .
CDR3: CSGDPGAYNEQFF
DNA: TGCAGCGGTGACCCCGGGGCCTACAATGAGCAGTTCTTC

V: TRBV10-3
J: TRBJ2-3
size: .
D: TRBD1
CDR3: CAGGTGQYTDTQYF
DNA: TGTGCCGGCGGGACAGGTCAATATACAGATACGCAGTATTTT

V: TRBV12-3/TRBV12-4
J: TRBJ2-7
size: many
D: .
CDR3: CASSLGASSYEQYF
DNA: TGTGCCAGCAGTTTAGGCGCCAGTTCCTACGAGCAGTACTTC

V: TRBV15
J: TRBJ1-5
size: .
D: .
CDR3: CATSRVDSNQPQHF
DNA: TGTGCCACCAGCAGAGTGGATAGCAATCAGCCCCAGCATTTT

V: TRBV12-3/TRBV12-4
J: TRBJ1-2
size: few
D: .
CDR3: CASMEGFNYGYTF
DNA: TGTGCCAGCATGGAGGGATTCAACTATGGCTACACCTTC

V: TRBV20-1
J: TRBJ2-7
size: .
D: .
CDR3: CSAEGGATGYEQYF
DNA: TGCAGTGCCGAAGGCGGGGCGACCGGCTACGAGCAGTACTTC

V: TRBV3-1
J: TRBJ2-7
size: few
D: .
CDR3: CASTRTAQSYEQYF
DNA: TGTGCCAGCACCCGGACAGCACAATCCTACGAGCAGTACTTC

V: TRBV29-1
J: TRBJ2-3
size: few
D: .
CDR3: CSVQGGGRTDTQYF
DNA: TGCAGCGTTCAAGGGGGGGGGCGTACAGATACGCAGTATTTT

V: TRBV7-9
J: TRBJ2-5
size: .
D: TRBD1
CDR3: CASSPRDRSGETQYF
DNA: TGTGCCAGCAGTCCCCGGGACAGGTCAGGGGAGACCCAGTACTTC

V: TRBV29-1
J: TRBJ2-1
size: few
D: TRBD2
CDR3: CSVDGGGAGYEQFF
DNA: TGCAGCGTTGACGGCGGGGGGGCCGGCTATGAGCAGTTCTTC

V: TRBV7-9
J: TRBJ2-3
size: few
D: .
CDR3: CGGGPPDRDTQYF
DNA: TGTGGGGGGGGTCCTCCGGACAGAGATACGCAGTATTTT

V: TRBV7-8
J: TRBJ2-1
size: .
D: TRBD1
CDR3: CASRDRGLREQFF
DNA: TGTGCCAGCAGAGACAGGGGGCTGCGGGAGCAGTTCTTC

V: TRBV7-9
J: TRBJ1-2
size: .
D: .
CDR3: CASSSLEEGYTF
DNA: TGTGCCAGCAGCTCCTTGGAAGAAGGCTACACCTTC

V: TRBV12-3/TRBV12-4
J: TRBJ2-7
size: once
D: .
CDR3: CASSRSGSPYEQYF
DNA: TGTGCCAGCAGTCGAAGCGGGTCCCCCTACGAGCAGTACTTC

V: TRBV5-5
J: TRBJ2-5
size: few
D: .
CDR3: CASSLASLDQETQYF
DNA: TGTGCCAGCAGCTTGGCCAGCTTGGACCAAGAGACCCAGTACTTC

V: TRBV12-3/TRBV12-4
J: TRBJ1-2
size: .
D: .
CDR3: CATSPGSEIYGYTF
DNA: TGTGCCACCTCCCCGGGGTCGGAGATCTATGGCTACACCTTC

V: TRBV7-9
J: TRBJ2-5
size: few
D: .
CDR3: CASSSGVGDQETQYF
DNA: TGTGCCAGCAGCTCAGGAGTAGGGGATCAAGAGACCCAGTACTTC

V: TRBV12-3/TRBV12-4
J: TRBJ2-5
size: few
D: TRBD2
CDR3: CASSPPLAGAETQYF
DNA: TGTGCCAGCAGTCCCCCCCTAGCGGGGGCCGAGACCCAGTACTTC

V: TRBV6-4
J: TRBJ2-3
size: many
D: .
CDR3: CASSGSAGGADTQYF
DNA: TGTGCCAGCAGTGGGTCGGCGGGTGGTGCAGATACGCAGTATTTT

V: TRBV21-1
J: TRBJ2-7
size: .
D: .
CDR3: CASSKEIPGTHYEQYF
DNA: TGTGCCAGCAGCAAGGAGATTCCCGGGACACATTACGAGCAGTACTTC

V: TRBV29-1
J: TRBJ2-7
size: .
D: .
CDR3: CSVSAGRTYEQYF
DNA: TGCAGCGTCTCCGCGGGCAGGACCTACGAGCAGTACTTC

V: TRBV7-2
J: TRBJ2-2
size: .
D: .
CDR3: CASSQLVPINTGELFF
DNA: TGTGCCAGCAGCCAACTAGTGCCCATAAACACCGGGGAGCTGTTTTTT

V: TRBV12-3/TRBV12-4
J: TRBJ2-6
size: .
D: .
CDR3: CASSSWTYSSSGANVLTF
DNA: TGTGCCAGCAGTTCCTGGACATATTCGAGCTCTGGGGCCAACGTCCTGACTTTC

V: TRBV7-9
J: TRBJ2-7
size: few
D: .
CDR3: CASSAPDRDFTYEQYF
DNA: TGTGCCAGCAGCGCACCAGACCGGGACTTCACCTACGAGCAGTACTTC

V: TRBV9
J: TRBJ2-1
size: .
D: .
CDR3: CASSVSPNGDQRNEQFF
DNA: TGTGCCAGCAGCGTAAGTCCCAACGGGGACCAGCGGAATGAGCAGTTCTTC

V: TRBV6-1
J: TRBJ1-5
size: .
D: .
CDR3: CASRETGRGNQPQHF
DNA: TGTGCCAGCAGGGAAACAGGGCGGGGCAATCAGCCCCAGCATTTT

V: TRBV28
J: TRBJ2-7
size: few
D: .
CDR3: CASSPFQPAYEQYF
DNA: TGTGCCAGCAGTCCCTTCCAGCCAGCCTACGAGCAGTACTTC

V: TRBV14
J: TRBJ2-7
size: .
D: TRBD2
CDR3: CASSRLAGGASSYEQYF
DNA: TGTGCCAGCAGCCGACTAGCGGGGGGCGCTTCCTCCTACGAGCAGTACTTC

V: TRBV14
J: TRBJ2-1
size: .
D: .
CDR3: CASSLRYSYNEQFF
DNA: TGTGCCAGCAGCCTCCGGTACTCCTACAATGAGCAGTTCTTC

V: TRBV28
J: TRBJ1-3
size: many
D: .
CDR3: CASSLDRDVSSGNTIYF
DNA: TGTGCCAGCAGTTTGGACCGGGACGTGAGCTCTGGAAACACCATATATTTT

V: TRBV12-3/TRBV12-4
J: TRBJ2-7
size: few
D: .
CDR3: CASSHSTYEQYF
DNA: TGTGCCAGCAGCCACAGCACCTACGAGCAGTACTTC

V: TRBV5-1
J: TRBJ2-5
size: .
D: TRBD1
CDR3: CASSGPGQGVWETQYF
DNA: TGCGCCAGCAGCGGACCGGGACAGGGTGTTTGGGAGACCCAGTACTTC

V: TRBV12-1
J: TRBJ2-7
size: once
D: .
CDR3: CASIKVPFSYEQYF
DNA: TGTGCCAGCATCAAGGTCCCTTTCTCCTACGAGCAGTACTTC

V: TRBV9
J: TRBJ2-1
size: few
D: .
CDR3: CASSPVVASSHNEQFF
DNA: TGTGCCAGCAGCCCCGTGGTGGCTAGCTCCCACAATGAGCAGTTCTTC

V: TRBV30
J: TRBJ2-2
size: .
D: .
CDR3: CAWTGRGPGELFF
DNA: TGTGCCTGGACTGGACGGGGCCCCGGGGAGCTGTTTTTT

V: TRBV30
J: TRBJ2-2
size: .
D: .
CDR3: CAWSVRGPNSGELFF
DNA: TGTGCCTGGAGTGTACGGGGACCTAATTCAGGGGAGCTGTTTTTT

V: TRBV9
J: TRBJ2-3
size: few
D: TRBD2
CDR3: CASRGTSGETDTQYF
DNA: TGTGCCAGTCGTGGGACTAGCGGGGAGACAGATACGCAGTATTTT

V: TRBV20-1
J: TRBJ2-7
size: many
D: .
CDR3: CSAPDRGGNSYEQYF
DNA: TGCAGTGCCCCTGATAGGGGTGGTAACTCCTACGAGCAGTACTTC

V: TRBV7-2
J: TRBJ2-7
size: .
D: TRBD1
CDR3: CASSVLGTGIDEQYF
DNA: TGTGCCAGCAGCGTACTGGGGACAGGTATCGACGAGCAGTACTTC